This T cell receptor beta chain was retrieved from a study of blood T cell repertoires in COVID-19. About the study: Material from acute and convalescent COVID-19 was sourced from the United States, Italy and Spain. In each case, the material was cDNA or gDNA derived from T cells, B-cell-depleted T cells, or PBMCs.

CDR1 is LNHDA and CDR2 is SQIVND in the germline V gene (reference sequence). Trimming removed 8 bases from V and 7 bases from J, with 18 bases in between. The CDR3 contains 14 residues. The authors' processing: Counts of nucleated cells, estimated from reference gene primer amplification, were obtained. Sequencing was performed with immunoSEQ multiplex PCR; in TCRdb, only in-frame clones are kept and a portion is missing. That table supplies the V and J calls and clone size; D and trimming were determined from the DNA. Of some 69,000 clones listed, about 88% were seen once; the top ten hold 0.95% to 1.5%.

This receptor was taken from a man in his sixties with acute or convalescent COVID-19. The chain is built from TRBV19 and TRBJ2-1; TRBD1 might be the D (6 bases). The sequenced sample was peripheral blood. The CDR3 reads CASLGRGIRNEQFF. In DNA form, the CDR3 reads TGTGCCAGTCTTGGCAGGGGTATTCGGAATGAGCAGTTCTTC.